A selection of T cell receptor beta chains follows, all from one sample in a study of CD8 T cells in Susac syndrome. TCRdb fed the immunoSEQ multiplex PCR reads into MiXCR, producing one record per CDR3 protein. Altogether 70,000 to 75,000 distinct CDR3 sequences are present, 93% being singletons, with the ten largest covering roughly 0.15%. Sequencing was performed on CD4+ T cells from PBMCs. The receptors here all came from a human donor with Susac syndrome. Each CDR3 is given with its conserved first and last residue. A D gene is named only where the DNA matches it firmly. Clone size is stated in some rows and not others, as once, few, many or a class when expanded.

d_call,v_call,j_call,clone_size,cdr3_nt,cdr3_aa
TRBD2,TRBV20-1,TRBJ2-7,-,TGCAGTGCCCAAGCGGGGGTACCAACCTACGAGCAGTACTTC,CSAQAGVPTYEQYF
TRBD2,TRBV5-1,TRBJ2-1,-,TGCGCCAGCAGCTTGTCGCTAGCGGGGGGCCGAGAGCAGTTCTTC,CASSLSLAGGREQFF
TRBD1,TRBV18,TRBJ2-5,-,TGTGCCAGCTCATTGGACAGGAATAGAGAGACCCAGTACTTC,CASSLDRNRETQYF
-,TRBV7-2,TRBJ2-5,-,TGTGCCAGCAGGAGGGGGAGCCTAGCGGTAGAGACCCAGTACTTC,CASRRGSLAVETQYF
-,TRBV7-2,TRBJ1-1,-,TGTGCCAGCAGCTCTCAGATGAACACTGAAGCTTTCTTT,CASSSQMNTEAFF
-,TRBV27,TRBJ1-6,-,TGTGCCAGCAGCTTAAACGCTTCACCCCTCCACTTT,CASSLNASPLHF
-,TRBV6-5,TRBJ1-2,once,TGTGCCAGCCGCCGGGGGGCTAACTATGGCTACACCTTC,CASRRGANYGYTF
TRBD2,TRBV19,TRBJ2-7,-,TGTGCCAGTAGTATCCAACACAGAGCGGGGGACTACGAGCAGTACTTC,CASSIQHRAGDYEQYF
-,TRBV7-9,TRBJ2-3,-,TGTGCCAGCAGCCCCTCAAGACTCGGAGATACGCAGTATTTT,CASSPSRLGDTQYF
TRBD1,TRBV13,TRBJ1-4,-,TGTGCCAGCAGCCCCCGGACAGGGAAGAATGAAAAACTGTTTTTT,CASSPRTGKNEKLFF
-,TRBV4-3,TRBJ1-4,-,TGCGCCAGCAGCCAAGACGTCAGGGCTGATGGTGAAAAACTGTTTTTT,CASSQDVRADGEKLFF
-,TRBV9,TRBJ2-5,-,TGTGCCAGCAGCCCCCGAGGGACGGCTTCCGAGCAAGAGACCCAGTACTTC,CASSPRGTASEQETQYF
-,TRBV20-1,TRBJ2-7,-,TGCAGTGCTAGAGATGGAGGGGGCGACTACGAGCAGTACTTC,CSARDGGGDYEQYF
-,TRBV7-2,TRBJ1-5,-,TGTGCCAGCAGCTTAGGGGTATATAGCAATCAGCCCCAGCATTTT,CASSLGVYSNQPQHF
-,TRBV20-1,TRBJ2-1,-,TGCAGTGCTAGCCACAATGAGCAGTTCTTC,CSASHNEQFF
-,TRBV5-1,TRBJ2-5,-,TGCGCCAGCAGCTTGCAGGAGCGGACTAAAGAGACCCAGTACTTC,CASSLQERTKETQYF
TRBD1,TRBV20-1,TRBJ2-7,-,TGCAGTGCCCCTGGGACAGTACCATACGAGCAGTACTTC,CSAPGTVPYEQYF
-,TRBV3-1,TRBJ2-2,-,TGTGCCAGCAGCCAAGAAGACGTGGCCGGGGAGCTGTTTTTT,CASSQEDVAGELFF
TRBD2,TRBV7-9,TRBJ2-7,-,TGTGCCAGCAGCTTCCGAGCGGGGTTCTACGAGCAGTACTTC,CASSFRAGFYEQYF
-,TRBV25-1,TRBJ1-6,-,TGTGCCAGCAGTGACCTTAATTCACCCCTCCACTTT,CASSDLNSPLHF
-,TRBV3-1,TRBJ2-5,-,TGTGCCAGCAGCCAAGATATTGAGAAACAAGAGACCCAGTACTTC,CASSQDIEKQETQYF
TRBD1,TRBV7-2,TRBJ1-2,-,TGTGCCAGCAGCTGGGACAGTCGTAACTATGGCTACACCTTC,CASSWDSRNYGYTF
TRBD1,TRBV19,TRBJ2-3,-,TGTGCCAGTAGTCTGGACAGGGGAGGGAGTACGCAGTATTTT,CASSLDRGGSTQYF
TRBD1,TRBV7-9,TRBJ2-4,-,TGTGCCAGCAGCTTACCACCGGGACAGAAGGTCGACAAAAACATTCAGTACTTC,CASSLPPGQKVDKNIQYF
TRBD2,TRBV7-2,TRBJ2-1,-,TGTGCCAGCAGCAGACTAGCGGGGGAATACAATGAGCAGTTCTTC,CASSRLAGEYNEQFF
-,TRBV27,TRBJ1-1,-,TGTGCCAGCAGTTTAGGAGGAAGGACTAAGAACACTGAAGCTTTCTTT,CASSLGGRTKNTEAFF
-,TRBV29-1,TRBJ2-7,-,TGCAGCGTTGAAGGAGTTTCGGGCCGACCCTACGAGCAGTACTTC,CSVEGVSGRPYEQYF
-,TRBV14,TRBJ2-5,-,TGTGCCAGCAGCCCAAGATATGGGAGTCTGGGGACCCAGTACTTC,CASSPRYGSLGTQYF
-,TRBV5-1,TRBJ1-1,-,TGCGCCAGCAGCTTGGCACCCTCGATAGCCCTCACTGAAGCTTTCTTT,CASSLAPSIALTEAFF
-,TRBV10-3,TRBJ2-7,few,TGTGCCATCAGTGGAGGTATCTCCTACGAGCAGTACTTC,CAISGGISYEQYF
-,TRBV29-1,TRBJ2-3,few,TGCAGCGGTTGGGGCGGGACACCCCTCACAGATACGCAGTATTTT,CSGWGGTPLTDTQYF
-,TRBV6-7,TRBJ1-1,-,TGTGCCAGCAGTTACATGGGAAGAGACACTGAAGCTTTCTTT,CASSYMGRDTEAFF
TRBD1,TRBV6-1,TRBJ1-2,-,TGTGCCAGCCGAGGACAGGGGGGGAACTTTAGCTATGGCTACACCTTC,CASRGQGGNFSYGYTF
TRBD2,TRBV4-1,TRBJ2-5,-,TGCGCCAGCAGCCAAGGGTTGCGGGGGGCCCCTGGGGAGACCCAGTACTTC,CASSQGLRGAPGETQYF
-,TRBV29-1,TRBJ2-3,-,TGCAGCAAGAGGGACTTATCAGATACGCAGTATTTT,CSKRDLSDTQYF
TRBD1,TRBV27,TRBJ1-6,once,TGTGCCAGCAGTTCAGGACAGGAAACTCCCACCCTCCACTTT,CASSSGQETPTLHF
TRBD1,TRBV5-1,TRBJ1-1,-,TGCGCCAGCAGCACCCGGACAGGAGCCCCTGAATCTGAAGCTTTCTTT,CASSTRTGAPESEAFF